A selection of T cell receptor beta chains follows, all from one sample in a study of blood T cell repertoires in COVID-19. Here immunoSEQ multiplex PCR was the method, and the copy in TCRdb shows in-frame clones only, minus some. The data contain tens of thousands of clones, approximately 86% of them singletons. Sequences were obtained from peripheral blood. These receptors originate from a woman aged 55-70 years with acute or convalescent COVID-19. Both conserved end residues are part of each CDR3.

V gene	CDR3 length	J gene	CDR3 protein
TRBV7-9	17	TRBJ2-2	CASSSLGGQGLAGELFF
TRBV27	13	TRBJ1-1	CASSLVTASKAFF
TRBV6-5	15	TRBJ2-7	CASRGAGTGPYEQYF
TRBV20-1	10	TRBJ1-2	CRAGGYGYTF
TRBV6-5	15	TRBJ1-2	CASSPATRTGSGYTF
TRBV3-1/TRBV3-2	15	TRBJ2-4	CASSQGRGSKNIQYF
TRBV5-1	15	TRBJ2-2	CASSLKSINTGELFF
TRBV7-8	15	TRBJ1-6	CASSFGDRSNSPLHF
TRBV6-5	14	TRBJ1-2	CASSRKTGGSGYTF
TRBV6-5	15	TRBJ1-1	CASRSRVDWNTEAFF
TRBV5-1	13	TRBJ1-1	CASSLEQGTEAFF
TRBV11-2	14	TRBJ1-2	CASSRGQGRGGYTF
TRBV28	15	TRBJ1-2	CASSSGTGGNYGYTF
TRBV3-1/TRBV3-2	14	TRBJ1-3	CASHRTGIGNTIYF
TRBV2	15	TRBJ1-2	CASSSGTGVSYGYTF
TRBV10-3	18	TRBJ1-3	CAISVNFWGQSSGNTIYF
TRBV5-4	15	TRBJ1-1	CASSYSGTENTEAFF
TRBV28	15	TRBJ1-1	CASGVWLGASTEAFF
TRBV19	14	TRBJ2-5	CASSITSGIKTQYF
TRBV30	16	TRBJ1-2	CAWSVKRGQGDSGYTF
TRBV7-9	16	TRBJ1-4	CASSSRQGSTNEKLFF
TRBV6-5	12	TRBJ2-5	CATRQGRETQYF
TRBV6-5	15	TRBJ1-2	CASSSISQGARGYTF
TRBV11-2	13	TRBJ1-2	CASGPGGGLGYTF
TRBV25-1	14	TRBJ1-1	CASSEWEVNTEAFF
TRBV6-4	9	TRBJ1-4	CAAREKLFF
TRBV20-1	11	TRBJ1-2	CSANGGIGYTF
TRBV12-2	16	TRBJ2-2	CASRLTGGGNTGELFF
TRBV6-5	14	TRBJ1-2	CASSYTGQGQGYTF
TRBV5-3	16	TRBJ1-2	CARSLTGVEANYGYTF
TRBV7-2	16	TRBJ1-2	CASSLGRTGLNYGYTF
TRBV11-3	16	TRBJ2-2	CASSYHGTGRTGELFF
TRBV6-5	14	TRBJ1-1	CASRQGATNTEAFF
TRBV9	15	TRBJ2-3	CASSVQSELVDTQYF
TRBV3-1/TRBV3-2	16	TRBJ2-3	CASSQDAGIYTDTQYF
TRBV6-5	14	TRBJ2-1	CASRGQTDYNEQFF
TRBV6-1	14	TRBJ2-5	CASSEGGQGETQYF
TRBV11-2	12	TRBJ1-1	CASSLGGLGAFF
TRBV4-1	15	TRBJ1-6	CASSQESARNSPLHF
TRBV11-1	16	TRBJ2-2	CASSSGLAGFTGELFF
TRBV15	14	TRBJ2-2	CATSRVLQAGELFF
TRBV6-1	16	TRBJ2-5	CASSVVGGSGQETQYF
TRBV6-6	14	TRBJ1-4	CASSYFGGAEKLFF
TRBV18	16	TRBJ2-3	CASSPPRTGGTDTQYF
TRBV6-5	15	TRBJ1-6	CASLLPGGLNSPLHF
TRBV6-6	15	TRBJ2-3	CASCWGGRALGTQYF
TRBV19	23	TRBJ2-1	CARFGLPGVFGRRRRRSYNEQFF
TRBV5-1	16	TRBJ2-1	CASSLAGRGVYNEQFF
TRBV11-2	13	TRBJ1-1	CASSSSLNTEAFF
TRBV5-1	15	TRBJ1-1	CASSRTLSGNTEAFF
TRBV18	14	TRBJ2-3	CASSSTTSTDTQYF
TRBV7-2	15	TRBJ2-1	CASSLAGSSYNEQFF
TRBV2	13	TRBJ2-7	CASSLRQSYEQYF
TRBV29-1	13	TRBJ1-2	CSVEEVGGSGYTF
TRBV18	14	TRBJ1-5	CASSRTGGVQPQHF
TRBV18	15	TRBJ2-7	CASSPGYSGSYEQYF
TRBV10-1	14	TRBJ2-3	CASSLAGDVDTQYF
TRBV3-1/TRBV3-2	14	TRBJ2-5	CASSQERQQETQYF
TRBV20-1	17	TRBJ2-2	CSASQAGGAKGTGELFF